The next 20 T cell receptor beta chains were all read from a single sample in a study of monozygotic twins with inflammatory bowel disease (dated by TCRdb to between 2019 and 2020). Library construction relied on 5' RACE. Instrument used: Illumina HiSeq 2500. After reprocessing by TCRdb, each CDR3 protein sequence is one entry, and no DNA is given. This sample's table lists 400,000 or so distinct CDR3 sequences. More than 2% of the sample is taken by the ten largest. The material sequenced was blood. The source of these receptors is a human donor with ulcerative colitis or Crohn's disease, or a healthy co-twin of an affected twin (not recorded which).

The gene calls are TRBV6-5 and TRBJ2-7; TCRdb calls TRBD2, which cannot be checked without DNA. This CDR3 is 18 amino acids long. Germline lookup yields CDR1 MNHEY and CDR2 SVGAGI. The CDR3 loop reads CASSYSASGSPIKYEQYF.

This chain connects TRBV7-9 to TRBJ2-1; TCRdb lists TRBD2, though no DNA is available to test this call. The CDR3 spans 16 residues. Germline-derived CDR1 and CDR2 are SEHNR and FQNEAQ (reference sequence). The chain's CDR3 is CASSLLSGGAENEQFF.

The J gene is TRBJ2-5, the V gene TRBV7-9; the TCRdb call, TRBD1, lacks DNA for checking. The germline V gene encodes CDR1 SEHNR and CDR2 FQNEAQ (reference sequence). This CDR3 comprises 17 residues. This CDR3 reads CASSFLRGQDNQETQYF.

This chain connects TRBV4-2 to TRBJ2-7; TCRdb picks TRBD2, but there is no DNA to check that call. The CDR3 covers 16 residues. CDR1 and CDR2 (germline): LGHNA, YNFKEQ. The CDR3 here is CASSQDRSSGAYEQYF.

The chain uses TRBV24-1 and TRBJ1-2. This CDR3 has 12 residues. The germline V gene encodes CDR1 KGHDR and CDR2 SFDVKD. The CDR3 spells CATSDKGFGYTF.

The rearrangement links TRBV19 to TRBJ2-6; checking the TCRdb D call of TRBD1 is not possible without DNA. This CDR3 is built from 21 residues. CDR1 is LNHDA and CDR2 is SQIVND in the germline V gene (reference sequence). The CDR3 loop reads CASSIGESGTRANSGANVLTF. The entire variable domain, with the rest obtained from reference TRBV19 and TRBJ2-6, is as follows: DGGITQSPKYLFRKEGQNVTLSCEQNLNHDAMYWYRQDPGQGLRLIYYSQIVNDFQKGDIAEGYSVSREKKESFPLTVTSAQKNPTAFYLCASSIGESGTRANSGANVLTFGAGSRLTVL.

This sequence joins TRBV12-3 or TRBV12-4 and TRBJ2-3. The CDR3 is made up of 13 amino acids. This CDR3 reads CASSLWNTDTQYF.

The CDR3: CASSDRTNSPLHF. V gene TRBV15 combines with J gene TRBJ1-6; TCRdb's D call of TRBD1 is untestable without DNA. Germline CDR1 LNHNV, CDR2 YYDKDF (reference sequence). CDR3 length: 13 residues. The complete variable domain, with remaining parts taken from reference TRBV15 and TRBJ1-6, reads DAMVIQNPRYQVTQFGKPVTLSCSQTLNHNVMYWYQQKSSQAPKLLFHYYDKDFNNEADTPDNFQSRRPNTSFCFLDIRSPGLGDTAMYLCASSDRTNSPLHFGNGTRLTVT.

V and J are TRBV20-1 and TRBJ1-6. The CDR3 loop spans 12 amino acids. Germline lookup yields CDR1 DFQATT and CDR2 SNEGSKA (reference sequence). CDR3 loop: CSARDLVSPLHF.

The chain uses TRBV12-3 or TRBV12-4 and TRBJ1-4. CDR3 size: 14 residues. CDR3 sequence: CASSPQRVNEKLFF.

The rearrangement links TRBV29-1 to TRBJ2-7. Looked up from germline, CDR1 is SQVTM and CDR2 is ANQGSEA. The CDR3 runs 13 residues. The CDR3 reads CSVEWQDEYEQYF.

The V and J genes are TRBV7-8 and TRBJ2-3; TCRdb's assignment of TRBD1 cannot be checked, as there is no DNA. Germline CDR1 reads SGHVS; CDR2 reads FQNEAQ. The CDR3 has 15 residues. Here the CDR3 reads CASSLDRSSTDTQYF.

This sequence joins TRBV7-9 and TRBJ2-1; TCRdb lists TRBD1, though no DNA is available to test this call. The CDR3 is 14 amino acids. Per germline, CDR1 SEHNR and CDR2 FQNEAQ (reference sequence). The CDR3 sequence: CASSLALGTGEQFF.

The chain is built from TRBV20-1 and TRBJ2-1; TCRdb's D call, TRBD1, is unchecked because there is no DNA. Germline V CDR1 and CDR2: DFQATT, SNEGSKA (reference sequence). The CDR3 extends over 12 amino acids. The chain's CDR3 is CSAQTGGGEQFF.

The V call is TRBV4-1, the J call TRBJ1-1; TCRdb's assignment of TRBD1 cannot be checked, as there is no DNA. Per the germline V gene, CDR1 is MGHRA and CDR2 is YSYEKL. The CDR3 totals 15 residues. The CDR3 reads CASSPVWGSGEQAFF.

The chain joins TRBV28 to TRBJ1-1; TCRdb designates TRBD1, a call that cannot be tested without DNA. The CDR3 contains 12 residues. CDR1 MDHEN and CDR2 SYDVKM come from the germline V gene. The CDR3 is CASSVEYRGSFF.

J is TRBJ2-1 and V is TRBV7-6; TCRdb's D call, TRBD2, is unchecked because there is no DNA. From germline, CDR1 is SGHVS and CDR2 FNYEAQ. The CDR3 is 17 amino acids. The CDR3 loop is CASSLWTSGSSYNEQFF.

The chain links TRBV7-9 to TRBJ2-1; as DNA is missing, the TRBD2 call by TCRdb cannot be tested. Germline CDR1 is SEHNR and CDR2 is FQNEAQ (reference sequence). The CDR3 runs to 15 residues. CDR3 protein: CASSGGGAWYNEQFF.

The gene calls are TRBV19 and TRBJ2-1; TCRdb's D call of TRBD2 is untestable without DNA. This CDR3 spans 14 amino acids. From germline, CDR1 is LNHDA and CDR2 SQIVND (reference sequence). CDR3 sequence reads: CASRDSGTYNEQFF.

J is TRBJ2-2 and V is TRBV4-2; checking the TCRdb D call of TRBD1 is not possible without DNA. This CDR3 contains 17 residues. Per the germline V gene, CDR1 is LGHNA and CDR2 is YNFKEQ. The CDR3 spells CASSQRGQSANTGELFF.